The clone carrying this T cell receptor beta chain was detected once. The table came from immunoSEQ multiplex PCR; TCRdb's copy has only in-frame clones and leaves some out. The repertoire includes 55,000 to 85,000 clones, about nine tenths of them detected once, and roughly 0.29% sits in the top ten. These data originate in a study of T cell changes during pregnancy in multiple sclerosis. Trimming at V came to 4 bases and at J to 4 bases, leaving 5 bases not matched to a gene. Germline-derived CDR1 and CDR2 are LNHDA and SQIVND (reference sequence). The CDR3 is made up of 15 amino acids. V usage is TRBV19 and J usage is TRBJ2-1; 9 positions agree with TRBD1. The specimen comprised CD4+ T cells from peripheral blood mononuclear cells, sampled after pregnancy. This TCR was sampled from a female donor with multiple sclerosis, enrolled in a pregnancy study. The CDR3 sequence is CASSTPGTGYNEQFF. The CDR3 nucleotides are TGTGCCAGTAGTACCCCCGGGACAGGGTACAATGAGCAGTTCTTC.